These 26 T cell receptor beta chains were all obtained from the same sample, sequenced in a study of T cell responses to AZD1222 COVID-19 vaccine. Generated by immunoSEQ multiplex PCR, the TCRdb table keeps only in-frame clones and is missing some. The sample records 80,000 or so clones, about 74% being singletons. The sequencing here drew on peripheral blood, taken 28 days after the second dose of the MenACWY control vaccine. The receptors shown here come from an adult who received the MenACWY meningococcal vaccine as a control.

The chain couples TRBV11-1 to TRBJ2-1; the D is unclear. The CDR3 totals 15 residues. Germline assignment: CDR1 SGHAT and CDR2 FQDESV (reference sequence). V was trimmed by 5 bases and J by 7 bases, leaving 18 bases between them. Here the CDR3 DNA reads TGTGCCAGCAGCCGAGTAATTAGTCCCGAAAATGAGCAGTTCTTC. It codes for CASSRVISPENEQFF. Supplemented by reference TRBV11-1 and TRBJ2-1, the full variable domain reads EAEVAQSPRYKITEKSQAVAFWCDPISGHATLYWYRQILGQGPELLVQFQDESVVDDSQLPKDRFSAERLKGVDSTLKIQPAELGDSAMYLCASSRVISPENEQFFGPGTRLTVL.

V usage is TRBV12-3 or TRBV12-4 and J usage is TRBJ1-1, with D maybe TRBD1 (5 bases). V was clipped by 5 bases and J by 7 bases, with 8 bases between them. This CDR3 has 11 amino acids. The DNA of the CDR3 is TGTGCCAGCAGTCGTGGGGGTGAAGCTTTCTTT. It translates to CASSRGGEAFF.

V gene TRBV5-1 combines with J gene TRBJ2-1, with 9 bases identical to TRBD1. Germline-derived CDR1 and CDR2 are SGHRS and YFSETQ. The CDR3 is made up of 16 amino acids. Trimming cost V 5 bases and J 1 base; bases outside gene matches: 7. CDR3 sequence (DNA): TGCGCCAGCAGTTCCGGGGGGACAGGGTCCTACAATGAGCAGTTCTTC. Protein product: CASSSGGTGSYNEQFF.

V and J are TRBV6-2 or TRBV6-3 and TRBJ1-1; a possible D gene is TRBD1 (5 bases). The V gene's germline CDR1 is MNHEY and CDR2 SVGEGT. V lost 3 bases and J lost 5, with 13 bases in between. CDR3 size: 14 residues. DNA of the CDR3: TGTGCCAGCAGTTATGGGGGGTTGGGAACTGAAGCTTTCTTT. The encoded protein is CASSYGGLGTEAFF.

The rearrangement uses TRBV19 and TRBJ1-1; 9 positions match TRBD1. Germline V CDR1 and CDR2: LNHDA, SQIVND (reference sequence). The CDR3 runs to 18 residues. Trimming took 6 bases from V and 0 from J; bases not matched to a gene: 14. CDR3 sequence reads: CASSPGTGFPKMNTEAFF. Written as DNA, the CDR3 is TGTGCCAGTAGCCCCGGGACAGGGTTCCCAAAGATGAACACTGAAGCTTTCTTT.

This clone was picked up one time. The CDR3 region has the DNA TGTGCCAGCAGCTTTGACAGGCGCACCGGAAACACCATATATTTT. Protein sequence: CASSFDRRTGNTIYF. V gene TRBV7-8 combines with J gene TRBJ1-3; a possible D gene is TRBD1 (6 bases). V was shortened by 3 bases and J by 4 bases, with 13 bases between the two germline ends. Germline CDR1 is SGHVS and CDR2 is FQNEAQ. The CDR3 runs 15 residues.

V is TRBV5-1 and J is TRBJ1-2; the match to TRBD1 covers 7 bases. J lost 8 bases, V lost 3 bases, and 13 bases had no gene match. CDR1 SGHRS and CDR2 YFSETQ come from the germline V gene. CDR3 length: 15 amino acids. The CDR3 reads CASSYTGQDGIGYTF. Written as DNA, the CDR3 is TGCGCCAGCAGCTATACCGGACAGGATGGAATCGGCTACACCTTC.

The chain carries TRBV28 and TRBJ1-6; unclear D gene. Trimming removed 7 bases from V and 9 bases from J, with 10 bases in between. The CDR3 has 12 amino acids. CDR1 MDHEN and CDR2 SYDVKM come from the germline V gene. The CDR3 coding sequence is TGTGCCAGCAAAATCCCAGGTTCACCCCTCCACTTT. Its translation: CASKIPGSPLHF.

The V and J genes are TRBV3-1 (or the pseudogene TRBV3-2) and TRBJ1-2, with TRBD1 as a possible D gene (5 bases). Germline values: CDR1 LGHDT, CDR2 YNNKEL (reference sequence). The CDR3 has 13 residues. V lost 5 bases and J lost 8, with 15 bases in between. The CDR3 here is CASSGDGRQGYTF. The CDR3 nucleotides are TGTGCCAGCAGCGGGGACGGACGGCAGGGCTACACCTTC.

As DNA, the CDR3 is TGTGCCAGCAGCTTAGACAGTTACAATGGCTACACCTTC. This encodes CASSLDSYNGYTF. This chain links TRBV7-2 with TRBJ1-2; D remains ambiguous. Trimming shortened V by 1 base and J by 6 bases, and 9 bases separated the two germline ends. Germline V lookup: CDR1 SGHTA, CDR2 FQGNSA. The CDR3 loop spans 13 amino acids.

This clone occurred a few times. The V and J genes are TRBV29-1 and TRBJ1-2; D remains ambiguous. The germline V gene encodes CDR1 SQVTM and CDR2 ANQGSEA. Trimming took 2 bases from V and 7 from J, leaving 2 bases between them. The CDR3 extends over 9 amino acids. CDR3 sequence: CSVESGYTF. The CDR3 nucleotides read TGCAGCGTTGAATCTGGCTACACCTTC.

The rearrangement joins TRBV6-2 or TRBV6-3 to TRBJ1-2; weak D call: TRBD1 (5 bases). Germline V gene lookup returns CDR1 MNHEY and CDR2 SVGEGT. V lost 6 bases, J lost 7 bases, and 12 bases lay in between. The CDR3 runs to 12 residues. The CDR3 DNA is TGTGCCAGCAGGCCTCAGGGAGGTGGCTACACCTTC. The encoded protein is CASRPQGGGYTF.

The chain recombines TRBV19 with TRBJ1-2; possible D gene TRBD1, 5 bases. The CDR3 is 15 residues long. V was pared by 6 bases and J by 0 bases, with 14 bases between. Germline CDR1 is LNHDA and CDR2 is SQIVND (reference sequence). Here the CDR3 reads CASRQDLGANYGYTF. CDR3 nucleotide sequence: TGTGCCAGTAGACAGGACCTGGGAGCTAACTATGGCTACACCTTC.

The rearrangement uses TRBV11-2 and TRBJ2-7; 13 bases align to TRBD2. The CDR3 loop spans 14 amino acids. V dropped 7 bases and J dropped 4; count of bases not matched to a gene: 4. Germline CDR1 reads SGHAT; CDR2 reads FQNNGV. The CDR3 reads CASTRLAGGYEQYF. The DNA for the CDR3 is TGTGCCAGCACCAGACTAGCGGGGGGTTACGAGCAGTACTTC.

The rearrangement joins TRBV7-3 to TRBJ2-1, with D possibly being TRBD1 (6 bases). Germline assignment: CDR1 SGHTA and CDR2 FQGTGA. The V and J ends lost 5 bases and 9 bases respectively, with 14 bases between them. The CDR3 covers 13 residues. This CDR3 reads CASSQGSYGEQFF. CDR3 DNA: TGTGCCAGCAGCCAGGGGAGTTACGGTGAGCAGTTCTTC.

J is TRBJ1-2 and V is TRBV5-1, with TRBD1 as a possible D gene (5 bases). The CDR3 runs 13 residues. CDR1 is SGHRS and CDR2 is YFSETQ in the germline V gene. V gave up 5 bases and J gave up 8 bases, with 16 bases separating them. In DNA, the CDR3 is TGCGCCAGCAGACAGGACACCTTGGGGGGCTACACCTTC. Its protein is CASRQDTLGGYTF.

The chain combines TRBV7-9 with TRBJ2-2; D is perhaps TRBD2 (6 bases). V dropped 9 bases and J dropped 4 bases, with 12 bases sitting between them. Germline assignment: CDR1 SEHNR and CDR2 FQNEAQ (reference sequence). The CDR3 runs 13 residues. This chain's CDR3 is CASRDSGTGELFF. CDR3 sequence (DNA): TGTGCCAGTCGGGACTCAGGCACCGGGGAGCTGTTTTTT.

The chain uses TRBV29-1 and TRBJ2-7; D remains unclear. CDR3 size: 14 residues. V was shortened by 6 bases and J by 2 bases, with 17 bases between the two germline ends. Per germline, CDR1 SQVTM and CDR2 ANQGSEA. This CDR3 is CSVAMDPNTYEQYF. The CDR3 bases are TGCAGCGTCGCAATGGACCCCAATACCTACGAGCAGTACTTC.

The chain uses TRBV5-1 and TRBJ1-1, with D unresolved. V was clipped by 3 bases and J by 1 base, with 7 bases between them. The length of the CDR3 is 13 residues. Germline assignment: CDR1 SGHRS and CDR2 YFSETQ. The CDR3 nucleotides are TGCGCCAGCAGCTCCTCGACGAACACTGAAGCTTTCTTT. Protein product: CASSSSTNTEAFF.

In its sample, this clone was seen a few times. V and J are TRBV6-5 and TRBJ1-6; D is ambiguous. V was clipped by 7 bases and J by 3 bases, with 7 bases between them. Germline-derived CDR1 and CDR2 are MNHEY and SVGAGI. The CDR3 is made up of 13 amino acids. CDR3 sequence: CASKAVYNSPLHF. The CDR3 DNA follows: TGTGCCAGCAAGGCCGTCTATAATTCACCCCTCCACTTT.

The chain joins TRBV4-3 to TRBJ2-7; the D gene is possibly TRBD1 (8 bases). V gave up 1 base and J gave up 5 bases, with 15 bases separating them. This CDR3 has 15 amino acids. Germline CDR1 and CDR2: LGHNA and YSLEER. The CDR3 coding sequence is TGCGCCAGCAGCCAAGCGGACAGGGAGGGCAACGAGCAGTACTTC. It is translated as CASSQADREGNEQYF.

The V gene is TRBV2, the J gene TRBJ1-2; maybe TRBD1 (5 bases). Germline CDR1 SNHLY, CDR2 FYNNEI. Trimming left V 6 bases short and J 5 bases short, with 19 bases between. This CDR3 has 15 residues. The CDR3 sequence is CASRASGQGGYGYTF. The CDR3 DNA is TGTGCCAGCAGAGCGTCGGGCCAGGGTGGGTATGGCTACACCTTC.

The V call is TRBV18, the J call TRBJ1-6; 7 bases line up with TRBD1. V lost 3 bases, J lost 7 bases, and 3 bases stayed unmatched. CDR3 length equals 14 residues. The V gene's germline CDR1 is KGHSH and CDR2 LQKENI. The CDR3 nucleotides read TGTGCCAGCTCACCGGACAGGCTGAATTCACCCCTCCACTTT. As protein: CASSPDRLNSPLHF.

This rearrangement joins TRBV7-9 to TRBJ2-2; 9 bases align to TRBD1. Germline V gene sequence: CDR1 SEHNR, CDR2 FQNEAQ (reference sequence). The V segment lost 4 bases and the J segment 5 bases; nucleotides outside the gene matches: 11. This CDR3 region has 17 residues. CDR3 protein: CASSSTSQGAGTGELFF. The CDR3 DNA follows: TGTGCCAGCAGCTCAACTTCACAGGGGGCGGGGACCGGGGAGCTGTTTTTT.

This rearrangement joins TRBV5-1 to TRBJ2-7; no clear D. The V end was cut by 0 bases, the J end by 5 bases, with 9 bases between. Per germline, CDR1 SGHRS and CDR2 YFSETQ. The CDR3 contains 13 residues. This CDR3 is CASSLGNRDEQYF. In DNA form, the CDR3 reads TGCGCCAGCAGCTTGGGCAACCGGGACGAGCAGTACTTC.

This chain uses TRBV5-3 with TRBJ1-1; TRBD1 matches at 7 bases. TRBV5-3 belongs to the ORF category, with a function that is uncertain. The V and J ends lost 0 bases and 4 bases, in that order; junction bases with no gene match: 9. The CDR3 spans 16 residues. CDR3 residues: CARSLDFWTGGTEAFF. The CDR3 coding sequence is TGTGCCAGAAGCTTGGACTTTTGGACAGGAGGCACTGAAGCTTTCTTT.